The T cell receptor beta chain under discussion was sequenced for a study of blood T cells in healthy people across ages. Study summary: Every two T cells gave about one barcoded beta molecule via template switching. Notes on the study in general: Older individuals had lower TCR beta diversity per million T cells (the decline was roughly linear). In these data, TCR beta diversity tracked strongly with naive T cell percentage.

This clonotype has a count of ten or more. The target antigen is unknown. This CDR3 is built from 14 residues. V was clipped by 5 bases and J by 2 bases, with 12 bases between them. The germline V gene encodes CDR1 SEHNR and CDR2 FQNEAQ (reference sequence). A second PCR of 7 to 11 cycles used a sample-barcoded 5' primer and a J-beta primer mix. Every cDNA molecule bore a tag from a template-switch adaptor containing 12 random nucleotides. TCRdb re-called the 5' RACE reads through MiXCR, storing one row per CDR3 protein. The sample carries 700,000 to 850,000 distinct CDR3 sequences, around 36% recorded once.

Material: blood. The source of this sequence is a man aged 18 to 29 in good health. The chain recombines TRBV7-9 with TRBJ2-5; perhaps TRBD1 as D (6 bases). CDR3 residues: CASSLGGVQETQYF. CDR3 DNA sequence: TGTGCCAGCAGCCTAGGGGGAGTACAAGAGACCCAGTACTTC.